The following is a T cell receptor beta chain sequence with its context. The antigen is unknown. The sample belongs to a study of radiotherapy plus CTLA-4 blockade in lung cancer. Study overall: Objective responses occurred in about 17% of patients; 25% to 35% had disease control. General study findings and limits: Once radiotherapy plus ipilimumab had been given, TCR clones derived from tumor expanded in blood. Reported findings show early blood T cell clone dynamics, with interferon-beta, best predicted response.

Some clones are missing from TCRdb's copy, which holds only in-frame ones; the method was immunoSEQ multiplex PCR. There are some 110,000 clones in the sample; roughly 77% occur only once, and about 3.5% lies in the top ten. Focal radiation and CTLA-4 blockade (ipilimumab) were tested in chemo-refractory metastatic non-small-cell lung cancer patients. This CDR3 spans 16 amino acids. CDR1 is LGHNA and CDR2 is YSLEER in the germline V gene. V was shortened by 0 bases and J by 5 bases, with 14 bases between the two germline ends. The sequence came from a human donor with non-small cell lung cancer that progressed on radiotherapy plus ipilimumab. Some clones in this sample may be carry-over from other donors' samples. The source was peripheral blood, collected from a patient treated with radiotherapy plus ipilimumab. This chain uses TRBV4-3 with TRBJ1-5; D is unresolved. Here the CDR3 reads CASSQDWRGMDQPQHF. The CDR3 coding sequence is TGCGCCAGCAGCCAAGATTGGCGGGGAATGGATCAGCCCCAGCATTTT.